These T cell receptor beta chains were read from a single sample in a study of blood T cell repertoires in COVID-19. The assay was immunoSEQ multiplex PCR, and TCRdb's table has in-frame clones only and misses some. This table holds fewer than 110,000 clones, 87% found once. The specimen was peripheral blood. The source is a man aged 50-60 years in a cohort sampled during active COVID-19. Each CDR3 is given with its conserved first and last residue. The D gene is left open where the match is weak. A row's size may be missing; if present it is once, few, many or a size class.

.	TRBV2	TRBJ2-7	.	TGTGCCAGCAGACGGGCTGGAGGCTTAACCGGCGAGCAGTACTTC	CASRRAGGLTGEQYF
once	TRBV7-6	TRBJ2-3	.	TGTGCCAGCAGCTTGGACCCTGGGGCGACAGATACGCAGTATTTT	CASSLDPGATDTQYF
.	TRBV15	TRBJ1-5	.	TGTGCCACCAGCAGAGATAGTTTTTTAAATCAGCCCCAGCATTTT	CATSRDSFLNQPQHF
.	TRBV7-6	TRBJ2-5	.	TGTGCCAGCAGCCGAGGGCCGGGTGCGGAGACCCAGTACTTC	CASSRGPGAETQYF
.	TRBV2	TRBJ1-5	.	TGTGCCAGCAGTGAAGACGGTGGCAATCAGCCCCAGCATTTT	CASSEDGGNQPQHF
.	TRBV2	TRBJ2-1	.	TGTGCCAGCAGTAACAAGGACAATGGAGTTTTAAATGAGCAGTTCTTC	CASSNKDNGVLNEQFF
.	TRBV7-2	TRBJ2-4	.	TGTGCCAGCAGCCCTCAGGTACGCGACATTCAGTACTTC	CASSPQVRDIQYF
.	TRBV9	TRBJ2-2	TRBD2	TGTGCCAGCAGCGTAGGCGCCGTTGCGGGGGGGGAGAACACCGGGGAGCTGTTTTTT	CASSVGAVAGGENTGELFF
.	TRBV18	TRBJ2-5	.	TGTGCCAGCTCACCTGTCGGAGAGACCCAGTACTTC	CASSPVGETQYF
.	TRBV5-1	TRBJ1-3	.	TGCGCCAGCAGCGGGATCGGGAGCCTTGGAAACACCATATATTTT	CASSGIGSLGNTIYF
.	TRBV6-4	TRBJ1-2	TRBD1	TGTGCCAGCAGGGGGGACAGCCCATACTATGGCTACACCTTC	CASRGDSPYYGYTF
.	TRBV9	TRBJ2-3	.	TGTGCCAGCACCTCCCAGGTTAACACAGATACGCAGTATTTT	CASTSQVNTDTQYF
few	TRBV7-9	TRBJ1-2	.	TGTGCCAGCAGCTTTGGACAAAACTATGGCTACACCTTC	CASSFGQNYGYTF
.	TRBV7-2	TRBJ1-2	TRBD1	TGTGCCAGCAGCCCGACAGGGGACGGCTACACCTTC	CASSPTGDGYTF
.	TRBV6-1	TRBJ2-1	.	TGTGCCAGCAGTGAACTGGGCTCCTCCTACAATGAGCAGTTCTTC	CASSELGSSYNEQFF
.	TRBV6-5	TRBJ1-1	.	TGTGCCAGCAAGCCTGGGAACACTGAAGCTTTCTTT	CASKPGNTEAFF
.	TRBV6-2/TRBV6-3	TRBJ2-4	TRBD2	TGTGCCAGCAGTCGGATTAGCGGGGGTACCTTTGTCAAAAACATTCAGTACTTC	CASSRISGGTFVKNIQYF
.	TRBV3-1/TRBV3-2	TRBJ2-1	TRBD1	TGTGCCAGCAGCCACCAGGGGGTCGACAATGAGCAGTTCTTC	CASSHQGVDNEQFF
.	TRBV5-1	TRBJ1-1	TRBD1	TGCGCCAGCGCTGCTGGGACAGGTTGGACTGAAGCTTTCTTT	CASAAGTGWTEAFF